These 30 T cell receptor beta chains were sequenced from one sample in a study of regulatory T cells in long-lasting Graves disease. Described time point: newly diagnosed GD, antithyroid drugs for less than 3 months. The TCR library was made from RNA extracted from PBMCs. Libraries of TCR beta came from iRepertoire HTBI primers plus Arm-PCR of CDR3 regions. Via MiXCR, TCRdb re-called the multiplex PCR reads, giving one row per CDR3 protein. The sample yields about 530,000 distinct CDR3 sequences, 15% to 20% seen once. This sample was shared with a second study, whose subject was T cells in Graves' hyperthyroidism and ophthalmopathy.

The sample was peripheral blood mononuclear cells (PBMCs), taken at new diagnosis, from a patient treated with antithyroid drugs. Receptors were obtained from a woman aged 35 to 60 with Graves disease.

V gene TRBV20-1 combines with J gene TRBJ1-1; 11 bases agree with TRBD1. CDR1 DFQATT and CDR2 SNEGSKA come from the germline V gene (reference sequence). This CDR3 is 14 amino acids long. The V gene end was trimmed by 6 bases and the J gene end by 9 bases; junction bases not matched to a gene: 12. The CDR3 DNA is TGCAGTGCCACCTCCACGGGACAGGGGGGGAAAGCTTTCTTT. It translates to CSATSTGQGGKAFF.

The V call is TRBV19, the J call TRBJ2-3, with 7 bases fitting TRBD2. CDR1 LNHDA and CDR2 SQIVND come from the germline V gene (reference sequence). The CDR3 spans 15 residues. The trim removed 5 bases at V and 0 bases at J, leaving 5 bases unmatched. CDR3 DNA: TGTGCCAGTAGTGACTGGCGGGGGAGCACAGATACGCAGTATTTT. It codes for CASSDWRGSTDTQYF.

The rearrangement uses TRBV12-3 or TRBV12-4 and TRBJ2-1; TRBD1 aligns across 9 bases. The CDR3 length is 16 residues. J gave up 6 bases and V 6 bases, and 12 bases lay outside the gene matches. CDR3 DNA sequence: TGTGCCAGCAGCTTTGGGACAGGGTGGGTGTCCAATGAGCAGTTCTTC. Its translation: CASSFGTGWVSNEQFF.

This clonotype was seen many times. The chain is built from TRBV2 and TRBJ2-7; 9 positions match TRBD1. Germline-derived CDR1 and CDR2 are SNHLY and FYNNEI. The CDR3 sequence is 14 residues long. The junction had 10 bases not matched to a gene; V was cut back by 6 bases and J by 7 bases. The CDR3 loop is CASRGTGLPDEQYF. CDR3 coding DNA: TGTGCCAGCAGGGGGACAGGGCTGCCCGATGAGCAGTACTTC. The full variable domain, completed using reference TRBV2 and TRBJ2-7, is EPEVTQTPSHQVTQMGQEVILRCVPISNHLYFYWYRQILGQKVEFLVSFYNNEISEKSEIFDDQFSVERPDGSNFTLKIRSTKLEDSAMYFCASRGTGLPDEQYFGPGTRLTVT.

In its sample, this clonotype was seen many times. The J gene is TRBJ2-1, the V gene TRBV3-1; 8 nucleotides match TRBD2. V was pared by 1 base and J by 7 bases, with 6 bases of the junction left unmatched. This CDR3 contains 15 residues. Germline lookup yields CDR1 LGHDT and CDR2 YNNKEL (reference sequence). This CDR3 reads CASSQAGGPGNEQFF. CDR3 sequence (DNA): TGTGCCAGCAGCCAAGCGGGGGGGCCGGGAAATGAGCAGTTCTTC.

The V and J genes are TRBV9 and TRBJ2-1; TRBD2 might be the D (6 bases). Per the germline V gene, CDR1 is SGDLS and CDR2 is YYNGEE. This CDR3 has 14 residues. With 0 bases removed from V and 8 bases from J, the gap between germline ends came to 12 bases. The chain's CDR3 is CASSVDPSGHEQFF. The CDR3 DNA follows: TGTGCCAGCAGCGTAGATCCAAGCGGGCATGAGCAGTTCTTC. Full variable domain (outside the CDR3, taken from reference TRBV9 and TRBJ2-1): DSGVTQTPKHLITATGQRVTLRCSPRSGDLSVYWYQQSLDQGLQFLIQYYNGEERAKGNILERFSAQQFPDLHSELNLSSLELGDSALYFCASSVDPSGHEQFFGPGTRLTVL.

The table lists this clonotype with many counts. The chain couples TRBV6-1 to TRBJ2-7, with a tentative D call TRBD1 (6 bases). The V and J ends lost 6 bases and 4 bases respectively, with 16 bases between them. Germline-derived CDR1 and CDR2 are MNHNS and SASEGT. The CDR3 is 14 residues long. CDR3 amino acids: CASRGQTSAYEQYF. In DNA, the CDR3 is TGTGCCAGCAGAGGACAGACAAGTGCGTACGAGCAGTACTTC.

This chain joins TRBV19 and TRBJ1-3; D gene ambiguous. The CDR3 has 16 amino acids. Germline CDR1 reads LNHDA; CDR2 reads SQIVND (reference sequence). Trimming left V 5 bases short and J 4 bases short, with 18 bases between. The CDR3 DNA reads as TGTGCCAGTAGTCCCCGGTTGAAGGTCTGGGGAAACACCATATATTTT. The encoded protein is CASSPRLKVWGNTIYF.

The chain recombines TRBV6-2 or TRBV6-3 with TRBJ1-1; tentatively, D is TRBD1 (6 bases). Trimming took 5 bases from V and 5 from J, leaving 15 bases between them. The CDR3 totals 14 residues. Germline-derived CDR1 and CDR2 are MNHEY and SVGEGT. For the CDR3, the DNA is TGTGCCAGCAGTGGCAGGACAGTGCAAACTGAAGCTTTCTTT. It translates to CASSGRTVQTEAFF.

The table lists this clonotype with a few counts. The chain joins TRBV20-1 to TRBJ2-3; TRBD2 is a possible D gene (5 bases). Trimming took off 1 base at V and 1 base at J, with 9 bases between the two ends. Germline assignment: CDR1 DFQATT and CDR2 SNEGSKA (reference sequence). The CDR3 runs 14 residues. CDR3 DNA: TGCAGTGCTAGAGTTCTAGCTGGCACAGATACGCAGTATTTT. As protein: CSARVLAGTDTQYF.

This clonotype appeared many times. The chain joins TRBV12-3 or TRBV12-4 to TRBJ2-7, with unresolved D. There are 14 residues in the CDR3. The ends were cut back, 6 bases at V and 2 bases at J, with 14 bases in the middle. The CDR3, as DNA: TGTGCCAGCAGCCCGGACGGCAGAACCTACGAGCAGTACTTC. As protein: CASSPDGRTYEQYF.

For this clonotype: A much larger clone sits a single nucleotide away, making a read error possible. This sequence joins TRBV2 and TRBJ2-2; 9 nucleotides agree with TRBD2. This CDR3 has 15 amino acids. In germline, CDR1 is SNHLY, CDR2 FYNNEI. The CDR3 nucleotides read TGTGCCCGCAGTACCGGGACTAGCAACACCGGGGAGCTGTTTTTT. Amino acids: CARSTGTSNTGELFF.

V is TRBV7-3 and J is TRBJ2-2; tentative D call: TRBD1 (5 bases). The ends were cut back, 5 bases at V and 4 bases at J, with 11 bases in the middle. Per the germline V gene, CDR1 is SGHTA and CDR2 is FQGTGA. This CDR3 has 14 amino acids. As DNA, the CDR3 is TGTGCCAGCAGCCCCAGGGTGTCCACCGGGGAGCTGTTTTTT. Translating gives CASSPRVSTGELFF.

This chain links TRBV10-3 with TRBJ2-2; D is unresolved. Per the germline V gene, CDR1 is ENHRY and CDR2 is SYGVKD. The CDR3 has 15 residues. Trimming cost V 1 base and J 7 bases, with 13 bases left between them. This CDR3 reads CAISELAGSVGELFF. The CDR3 nucleotides read TGTGCCATCAGTGAGTTAGCCGGGTCCGTCGGGGAGCTGTTTTTT.

This chain uses TRBV10-3 with TRBJ1-2; 7 nucleotides align to TRBD1. Unmatched junction bases numbered 7, after V lost 7 bases and J lost 5 bases. The V gene's germline CDR1 is ENHRY and CDR2 SYGVKD. This CDR3 is built from 13 residues. CDR3 DNA: TGTGCCATCAACGGGGACAGTTTATATGGCTACACCTTC. Its protein is CAINGDSLYGYTF.

The chain recombines TRBV29-1 with TRBJ1-1, with D uncertain. Between the trimmed V and J ends, which lost 7 bases and 3 bases, there was a span of 9 bases. The V gene's germline CDR1 is SQVTM and CDR2 ANQGSEA. The CDR3 consists of 11 residues. CDR3: CSAVVDTEAFF. DNA of the CDR3: TGCAGCGCCGTAGTGGACACTGAAGCTTTCTTT.

The table lists this clonotype with many counts. CDR3 protein: CSAEDGQGNTEAFF. The CDR3 DNA reads TGCAGTGCTGAAGACGGGCAGGGGAACACTGAAGCTTTCTTT. V is TRBV20-1 and J is TRBJ1-1, with a tentative D call TRBD1 (5 bases). CDR3 length: 14 amino acids. Germline V gives CDR1 DFQATT, CDR2 SNEGSKA (reference sequence). V lost 5 bases, J lost 1 base, and 14 bases lay in between.

This clonotype was seen only a few times. The chain uses TRBV6-2 or TRBV6-3 and TRBJ1-2; TRBD1 matches at 9 bases. V was pared by 2 bases and J by 3 bases, with 4 bases of the junction left unmatched. The CDR3 consists of 15 residues. The V gene's germline CDR1 is MNHEY and CDR2 SVGEGT. The CDR3 region is CASSYPDRGYYGYTF. DNA for the CDR3: TGTGCCAGCAGTTACCCGGACAGGGGATACTATGGCTACACCTTC.

About this clonotype: A clone one base away is much larger, so this may be a read error. The J gene is TRBJ1-1, the V gene TRBV5-8; D gene uncertain. The CDR3 is 14 amino acids. V was shortened by 1 base and J by 0 bases, with 7 bases between the two germline ends. Per the germline V gene, CDR1 is SGHTS and CDR2 is YDEGEE. CDR3 residues: CASSLRVMNTEAFF. In nucleotides, the CDR3 is TGTGCCAGCAGCTTGCGGGTCATGAACACTGAAGCTTTCTTT.

This clonotype was recorded at least ten times. This chain links TRBV28 with TRBJ2-3; 10 positions match TRBD2. This CDR3 contains 15 residues. Per germline, CDR1 MDHEN and CDR2 SYDVKM. Losses at the gene ends were 2 bases for V and 2 bases for J; bases not matched to a gene: 1. CDR3 protein: CASSLGLAVTDTQYF. CDR3 DNA sequence: TGTGCCAGCAGTTTAGGACTAGCGGTCACAGATACGCAGTATTTT.

This clonotype was detected ten times or more. The rearrangement uses TRBV27 and TRBJ1-2, with D possibly matching TRBD1 (5 bases). Germline CDR1 reads MNHEY; CDR2 reads SMNVEV (reference sequence). Trimming pared 0 bases from V and 6 bases from J, leaving 11 bases between. This CDR3 contains 14 residues. CDR3 nucleotides: TGTGCCAGCAGTTTATCGCGGGGGATGGATGGCTACACCTTC. Encoded protein: CASSLSRGMDGYTF.

This clonotype has only a few counts. V gene TRBV12-3 or TRBV12-4 combines with J gene TRBJ1-6; possible D gene TRBD1, 5 bases. This CDR3 contains 15 residues. Trimming took 6 bases from V and 5 from J, leaving 14 bases between them. The CDR3 protein is CASSPDILDNSPLHF. CDR3 bases: TGTGCCAGCAGCCCGGACATTCTCGATAATTCACCCCTCCACTTT.

This clonotype appeared many times. V gene TRBV12-3 or TRBV12-4 combines with J gene TRBJ1-2, with unresolved D. The CDR3 has 13 amino acids. The V end lost 1 base, the J end lost 5 bases, and 8 bases lay between the germline ends. The CDR3 is CASSLEGLYGYTF. As DNA, the CDR3 is TGTGCCAGCAGTTTAGAAGGGCTATATGGCTACACCTTC.

This clonotype was counted ten times or more. The chain uses TRBV4-1 and TRBJ2-7, with TRBD1 as a possible D gene (5 bases). V lost 1 base and J 2 bases, leaving 15 bases between the germline ends. This CDR3 has 16 residues. The germline V gene encodes CDR1 MGHRA and CDR2 YSYEKL. This chain's CDR3 is CASSQVWIGRAYEQYF. The CDR3 nucleotides read TGCGCCAGCAGCCAAGTATGGATCGGCAGGGCCTACGAGCAGTACTTC.

About this clonotype: Compared with germline, one end of the junction differs, possibly owing to a read error. The genes are TRBV4-1 and TRBJ2-2; D unclear. In germline, CDR1 is MGHRA, CDR2 YSYEKL. The CDR3 contains 18 residues. In DNA, the CDR3 is TGCGCCAGCGGCCAAGTCGATAGGTCACCAACGAACACCGGGGAGCTGTTTTTT. Its translation is CASGQVDRSPTNTGELFF.

This clonotype was found many times. This chain connects TRBV2 to TRBJ2-7, with TRBD1 identical over 8 bases. Per germline, CDR1 SNHLY and CDR2 FYNNEI. This CDR3 spans 17 amino acids. Trimming took 4 bases from V and 0 from J; bases not matched to a gene: 11. The CDR3 protein is CASSVPRQGRSSYEQYF. The CDR3 nucleotides read TGTGCCAGCAGTGTACCACGACAGGGGCGTAGCTCCTACGAGCAGTACTTC.

This clonotype was seen repeatedly, ten times or more. This chain connects TRBV30 to TRBJ2-7, with D possibly being TRBD1 (6 bases). Trimming shortened V by 4 bases and J by 2 bases, and 12 bases separated the two germline ends. In germline, CDR1 is GTSNPN, CDR2 SVGIG (reference sequence). This CDR3 is built from 13 residues. The CDR3: CAWIPTGAYEQYF. In DNA, the CDR3 is TGTGCCTGGATCCCGACAGGAGCCTACGAGCAGTACTTC.

This clonotype was seen many times. J is TRBJ2-3 and V is TRBV6-1, with 11 bases identical to TRBD2. CDR1 is MNHNS and CDR2 is SASEGT in the germline V gene. The CDR3 is made up of 16 amino acids. Trimming cost V 5 bases and J 2 bases; bases outside gene matches: 6. The CDR3 region is CASSQLAGATTDTQYF. The CDR3 coding sequence is TGTGCCAGCAGTCAACTAGCGGGGGCTACCACAGATACGCAGTATTTT.

In nucleotides, the CDR3 is TGTGCCATCAGCGCCGGATCGAATGAGCAGTTCTTC. Amino acid sequence: CAISAGSNEQFF. V and J are TRBV10-3 and TRBJ2-1; no clear D. This CDR3 is built from 12 residues. From germline, CDR1 is ENHRY and CDR2 SYGVKD. V dropped 6 bases and J dropped 7 bases, with 10 bases sitting between them.

This clonotype was counted ten times or more. The chain carries TRBV12-3 or TRBV12-4 and TRBJ2-7, with D unresolved. The CDR3 consists of 12 residues. The V end was cut by 2 bases, the J end by 1 base, with 3 bases between. This chain's CDR3 is CASSLLSYEQYF. In nucleotides, the CDR3 is TGTGCCAGCAGTTTATTATCCTACGAGCAGTACTTC.